The T cell receptor (beta chain) under discussion was sequenced for a study of T-cell reconstitution after alpha-beta-depleted transplantation in children. Unique molecular identifiers tagged the TCRbeta library. TCRdb reprocessed the PCR reads via MiXCR and lists one record per CDR3 protein. The table lists about 600,000 distinct CDR3 sequences, about 23% of them singletons. The CDR3 loop spans 15 amino acids. The V gene's germline CDR1 is KGHDR and CDR2 SFDVKD. J gave up 2 bases and V 4 bases, and 2 bases lay outside the gene matches. The study, taken as a whole, reports: Several hundred expanded graft clones reportedly gave rise to the alpha-beta T cells present about two months after transplant. Newly produced T cells mostly provided counts and TCRbeta diversity after one year, as hyperexpanded clones declined. Several patients had high TCRbeta diversity at day 60; it came from surviving recipient T cells and thymic progenitors.

Comment on this clonotype: Its antigen is undetermined.

The V call is TRBV24-1, the J call TRBJ2-1; 9 bases are shared with TRBD1. Sequencing was performed on PBMCs, mostly from graft donor cells, taken 360 days after TCRalphabeta/CD19-depleted stem cell transplant. This sequence was found in a boy in the first two years of life who had a stem cell transplant for acute myeloid leukemia, so the T cells may come from the graft donor. DNA of the CDR3: TGTGCCACCAGTGAGGGACAGGGTGCCTACAATGAGCAGTTCTTC. This gives the protein CATSEGQGAYNEQFF.